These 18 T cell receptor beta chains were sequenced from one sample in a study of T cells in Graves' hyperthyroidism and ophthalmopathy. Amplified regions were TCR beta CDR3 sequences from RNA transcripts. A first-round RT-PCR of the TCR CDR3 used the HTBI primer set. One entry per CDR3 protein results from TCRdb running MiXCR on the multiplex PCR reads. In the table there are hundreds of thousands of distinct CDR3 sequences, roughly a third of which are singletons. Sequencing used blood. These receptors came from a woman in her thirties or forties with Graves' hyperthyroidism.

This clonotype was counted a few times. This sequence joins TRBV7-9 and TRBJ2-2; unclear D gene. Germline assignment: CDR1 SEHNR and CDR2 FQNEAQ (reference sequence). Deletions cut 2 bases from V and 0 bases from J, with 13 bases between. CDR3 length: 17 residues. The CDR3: CASSLKGLLSNTGELFF. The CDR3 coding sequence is TGTGCCAGCAGCTTAAAGGGCCTACTCTCGAACACCGGGGAGCTGTTTTTT.

CDR3 residues: CASNPTSFTGEQYF. CDR3 nucleotides: TGTGCCAGTAACCCGACCTCGTTCACCGGGGAGCAGTACTTC. This chain connects TRBV19 to TRBJ2-7; D is uncertain. Trimming pared 7 bases from V and 7 bases from J, leaving 20 bases between. Germline loops: CDR1 LNHDA, CDR2 SQIVND (reference sequence). The CDR3 is made up of 14 amino acids.

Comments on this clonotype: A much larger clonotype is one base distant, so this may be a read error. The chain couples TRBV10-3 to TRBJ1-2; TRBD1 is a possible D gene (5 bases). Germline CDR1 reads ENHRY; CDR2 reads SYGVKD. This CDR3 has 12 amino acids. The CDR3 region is CAISGFYDGCTF. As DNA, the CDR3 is TGTGCCATCTCAGGGTTTTATGATGGCTGCACCTTC.

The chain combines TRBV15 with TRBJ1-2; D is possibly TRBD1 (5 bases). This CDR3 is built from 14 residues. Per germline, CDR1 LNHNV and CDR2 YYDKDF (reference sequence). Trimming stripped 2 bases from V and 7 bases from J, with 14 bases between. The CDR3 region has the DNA TGTGCCACCAGCAGATCCGGGGCTTGGGGTGGCTACACCTTC. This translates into CATSRSGAWGGYTF.

The CDR3 nucleotides read TGCAGCCAGTCGGTCAGGGCGAGCTACACCTTC. Protein product: CSQSVRASYTF. The chain is built from TRBV29-1 and TRBJ1-2; a possible D gene is TRBD1 (5 bases). The CDR3 contains 11 residues. Trimming cost V 8 bases and J 9 bases, with 16 bases left between them. Looked up from germline, CDR1 is SQVTM and CDR2 is ANQGSEA.

The CDR3 reads CSAPAEGPGELFF. CDR3 DNA: TGCAGTGCCCCGGCTGAGGGTCCCGGGGAGCTGTTTTTT. J is TRBJ2-2 and V is TRBV20-1; possible D gene TRBD2, 5 bases. The CDR3 is 13 amino acids. Trimming pared 6 bases from V and 6 bases from J, leaving 14 bases between. CDR1 and CDR2 from the germline V gene are DFQATT and SNEGSKA (reference sequence).

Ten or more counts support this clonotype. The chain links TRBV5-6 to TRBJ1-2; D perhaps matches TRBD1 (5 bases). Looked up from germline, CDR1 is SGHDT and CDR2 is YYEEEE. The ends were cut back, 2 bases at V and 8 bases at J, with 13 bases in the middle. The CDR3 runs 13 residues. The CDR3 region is CASSFPGIGGYTF. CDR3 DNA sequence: TGTGCCAGCAGCTTCCCAGGGATCGGCGGCTACACCTTC.

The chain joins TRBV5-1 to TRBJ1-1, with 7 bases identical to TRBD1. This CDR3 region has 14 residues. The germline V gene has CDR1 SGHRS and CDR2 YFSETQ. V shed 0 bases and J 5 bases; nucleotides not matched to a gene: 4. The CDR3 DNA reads TGCGCCAGCAGCTTGGAGGGGGCGCTTACTGAAGCTTTCTTT. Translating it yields CASSLEGALTEAFF.

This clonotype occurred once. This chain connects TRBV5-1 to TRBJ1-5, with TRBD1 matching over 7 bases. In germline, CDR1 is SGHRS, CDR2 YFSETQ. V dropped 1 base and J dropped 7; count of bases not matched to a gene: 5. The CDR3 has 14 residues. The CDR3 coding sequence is TGCGCCAGCAGCTTGTGGCAGGGGGAACAGCCCCAGCATTTT. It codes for CASSLWQGEQPQHF.

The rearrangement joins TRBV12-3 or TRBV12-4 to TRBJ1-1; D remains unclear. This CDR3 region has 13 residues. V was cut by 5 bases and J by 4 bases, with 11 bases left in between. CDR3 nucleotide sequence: TGTGCCAGCAGTGGCACCTGGGGCACTGAAGCTTTCTTT. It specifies CASSGTWGTEAFF.

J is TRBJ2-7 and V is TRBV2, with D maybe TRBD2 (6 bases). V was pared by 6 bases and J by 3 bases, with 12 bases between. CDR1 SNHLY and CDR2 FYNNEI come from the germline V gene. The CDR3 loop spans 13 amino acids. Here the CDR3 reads CASRDGGIYEQYF. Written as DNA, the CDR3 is TGTGCCAGCAGGGATGGAGGGATCTACGAGCAGTACTTC. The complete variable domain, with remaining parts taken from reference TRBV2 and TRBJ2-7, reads EPEVTQTPSHQVTQMGQEVILRCVPISNHLYFYWYRQILGQKVEFLVSFYNNEISEKSEIFDDQFSVERPDGSNFTLKIRSTKLEDSAMYFCASRDGGIYEQYFGPGTRLTVT.

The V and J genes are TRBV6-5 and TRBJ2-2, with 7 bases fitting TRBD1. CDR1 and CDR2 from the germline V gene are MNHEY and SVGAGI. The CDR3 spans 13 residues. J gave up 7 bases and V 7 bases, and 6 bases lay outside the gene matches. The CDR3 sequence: CASTIQGIGELFF. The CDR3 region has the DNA TGTGCCAGCACCATACAGGGGATCGGGGAGCTGTTTTTT.

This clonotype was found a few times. The CDR3 region has the DNA TGTGCCAGCAGCCTCACTCGGGGGCATGGCTACACCTTC. It is translated as CASSLTRGHGYTF. This chain joins TRBV6-5 and TRBJ1-2, with D perhaps matching TRBD1 (6 bases). V was trimmed by 6 bases and J by 6 bases, leaving 14 bases between them. The length of the CDR3 is 13 residues. Germline loops: CDR1 MNHEY, CDR2 SVGAGI.

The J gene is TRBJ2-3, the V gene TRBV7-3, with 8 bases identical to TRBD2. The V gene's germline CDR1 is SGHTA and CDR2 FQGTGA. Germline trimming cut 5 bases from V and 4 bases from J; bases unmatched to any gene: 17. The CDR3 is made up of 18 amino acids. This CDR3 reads CASSPLGAGGLLADTQYF. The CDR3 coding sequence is TGTGCCAGCAGCCCCTTAGGCGCGGGGGGCCTTCTCGCAGATACGCAGTATTTT.

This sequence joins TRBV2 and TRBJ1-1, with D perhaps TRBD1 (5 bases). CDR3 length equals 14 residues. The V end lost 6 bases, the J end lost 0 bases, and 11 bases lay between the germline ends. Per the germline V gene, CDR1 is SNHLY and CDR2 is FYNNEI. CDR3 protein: CASRTDSLNTEAFF. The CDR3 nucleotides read TGTGCCAGCAGGACTGACAGCTTGAACACTGAAGCTTTCTTT.

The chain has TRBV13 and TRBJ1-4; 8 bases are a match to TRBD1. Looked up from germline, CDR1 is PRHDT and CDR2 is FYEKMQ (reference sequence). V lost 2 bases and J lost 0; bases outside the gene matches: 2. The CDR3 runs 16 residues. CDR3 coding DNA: TGTGCCAGCAGCTTAAAACAGGGGGCAACTAATGAAAAACTGTTTTTT. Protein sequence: CASSLKQGATNEKLFF.

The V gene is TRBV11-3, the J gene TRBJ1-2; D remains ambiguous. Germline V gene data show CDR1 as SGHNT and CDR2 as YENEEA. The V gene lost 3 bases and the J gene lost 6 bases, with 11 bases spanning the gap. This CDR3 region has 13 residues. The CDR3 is CASSFSGLNGYTF. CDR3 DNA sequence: TGTGCCAGCAGCTTTTCGGGTTTGAATGGCTACACCTTC. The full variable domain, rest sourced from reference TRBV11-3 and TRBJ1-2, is EAGVVQSPRYKIIEKKQPVAFWCNPISGHNTLYWYLQNLGQGPELLIRYENEEAVDDSQLPKDRFSAERLKGVDSTLKIQPAELGDSAVYLCASSFSGLNGYTFGSGTRLTVV.

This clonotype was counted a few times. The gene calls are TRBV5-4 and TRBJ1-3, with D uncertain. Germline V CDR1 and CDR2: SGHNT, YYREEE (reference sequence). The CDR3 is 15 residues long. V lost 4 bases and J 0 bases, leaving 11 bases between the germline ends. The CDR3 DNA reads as TGTGCCAGCAGCAGCTCAGGAGTCTCTGGAAACACCATATATTTT. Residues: CASSSSGVSGNTIYF.